This T cell receptor (beta chain) is drawn from a study of T-cell reconstitution after alpha-beta-depleted transplantation in children. General observations from the study: Alpha-beta T cells about two months after transplant reportedly derived from several hundred expanded graft clones. One year after transplant, T-cell counts and diversity came mostly from newly produced T cells. The study traced high day-60 TCRbeta diversity in some patients to surviving recipient T cells and thymic progenitors.

As concerns this clonotype: Its antigen is not identified.

The CDR3 runs to 15 residues. CDR1 and CDR2 from the germline V gene are SGHTA and FQGNSA. Trimming shortened V by 6 bases and J by 5 bases, and 19 bases separated the two germline ends. Preparation of the TCRbeta library was carried out with unique molecular identifiers. TCRdb fed the PCR reads into MiXCR, producing one record per CDR3 protein. The sample lists some 200,000 distinct CDR3 sequences, approximately 6.3% seen once, with about 5.9% in the top ten. The chain employs TRBV7-2 and TRBJ2-5, with D perhaps matching TRBD2 (6 bases). This specimen was PBMCs, taken before TCRalphabeta/CD19-depleted stem cell transplant. This receptor was obtained from a boy younger than 10 with acute lymphoblastic leukemia, due to receive a stem cell transplant. The CDR3 DNA is TGTGCCAGCAGTTTCGGAGGCGGGAAGGATGAGACCCAGTACTTC. Its protein is CASSFGGGKDETQYF.